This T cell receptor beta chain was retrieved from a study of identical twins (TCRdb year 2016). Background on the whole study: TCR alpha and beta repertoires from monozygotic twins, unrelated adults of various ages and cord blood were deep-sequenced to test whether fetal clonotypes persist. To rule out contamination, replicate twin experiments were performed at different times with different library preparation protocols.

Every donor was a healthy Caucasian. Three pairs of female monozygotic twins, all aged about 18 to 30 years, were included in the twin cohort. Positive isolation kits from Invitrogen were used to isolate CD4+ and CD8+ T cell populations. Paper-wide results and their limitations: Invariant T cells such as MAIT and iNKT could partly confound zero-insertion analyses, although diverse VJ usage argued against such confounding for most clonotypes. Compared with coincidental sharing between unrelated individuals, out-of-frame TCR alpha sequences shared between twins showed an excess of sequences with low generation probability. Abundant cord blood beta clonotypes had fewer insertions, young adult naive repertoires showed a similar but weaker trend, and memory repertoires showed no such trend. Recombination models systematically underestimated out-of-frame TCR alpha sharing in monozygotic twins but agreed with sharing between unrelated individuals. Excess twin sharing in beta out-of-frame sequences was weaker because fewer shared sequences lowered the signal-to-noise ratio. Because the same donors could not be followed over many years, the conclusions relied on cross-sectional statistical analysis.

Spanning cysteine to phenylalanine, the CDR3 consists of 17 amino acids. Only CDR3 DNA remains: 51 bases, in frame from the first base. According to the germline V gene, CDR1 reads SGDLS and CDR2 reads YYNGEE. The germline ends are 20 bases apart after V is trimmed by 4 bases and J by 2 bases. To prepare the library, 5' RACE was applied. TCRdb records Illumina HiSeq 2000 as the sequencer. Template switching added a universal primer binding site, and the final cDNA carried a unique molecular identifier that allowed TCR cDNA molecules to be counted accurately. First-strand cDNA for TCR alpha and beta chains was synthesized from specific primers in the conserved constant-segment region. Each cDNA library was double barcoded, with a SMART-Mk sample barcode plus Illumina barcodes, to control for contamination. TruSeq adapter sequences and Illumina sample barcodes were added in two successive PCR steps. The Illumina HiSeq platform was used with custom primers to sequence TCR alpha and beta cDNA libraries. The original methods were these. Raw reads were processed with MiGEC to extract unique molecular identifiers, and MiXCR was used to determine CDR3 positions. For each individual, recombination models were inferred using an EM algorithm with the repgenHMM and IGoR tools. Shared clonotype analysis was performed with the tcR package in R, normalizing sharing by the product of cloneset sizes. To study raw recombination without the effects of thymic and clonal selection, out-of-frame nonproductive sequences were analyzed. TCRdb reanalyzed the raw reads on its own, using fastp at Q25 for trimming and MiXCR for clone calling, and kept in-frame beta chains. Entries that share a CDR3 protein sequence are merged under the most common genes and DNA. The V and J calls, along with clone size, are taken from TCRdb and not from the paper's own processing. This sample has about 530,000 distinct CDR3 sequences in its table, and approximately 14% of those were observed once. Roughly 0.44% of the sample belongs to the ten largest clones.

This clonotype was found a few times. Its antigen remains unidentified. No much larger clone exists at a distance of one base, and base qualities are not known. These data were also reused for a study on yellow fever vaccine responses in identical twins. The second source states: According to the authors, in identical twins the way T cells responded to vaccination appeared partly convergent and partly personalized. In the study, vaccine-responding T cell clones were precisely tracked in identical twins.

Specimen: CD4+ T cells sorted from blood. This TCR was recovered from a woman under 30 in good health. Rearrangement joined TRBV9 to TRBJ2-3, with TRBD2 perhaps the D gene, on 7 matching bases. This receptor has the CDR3 CASSPVGWRGPTDTQYF. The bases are TGTGCCAGCAGCCCAGTTGGGTGGCGGGGGCCCACAGATACGCAGTATTTT.